One and the same sample provided the 23 T cell receptor beta chains below, sequenced in a study of identical twins. TCRdb processed the 5' RACE reads anew with MiXCR; each CDR3 protein has one entry. The table includes about 520,000 distinct CDR3 sequences, approximately 22% detected once. The data also belong to a second study, concerning T cells expressing NK-cell markers.

The specimen was CD4+ T cells sorted from blood. These receptors all stem from a woman between 18 and 29 years old in good health.

The V gene is TRBV21-1, the J gene TRBJ2-7; the table names TRBD1, a call not compared with the DNA. TRBV21-1 is given as a pseudogene. CDR3 length equals 15 residues. The CDR3, as DNA: TGTGCCAGCAGCAACGGGACAGGTGCCTCCTACGAGCAGTACTTC. This gives the protein CASSNGTGASYEQYF.

This clonotype was seen more than once but under ten times. The CDR3 region is CASTKGGRNNEQFF. CDR3 coding DNA: TGTGCCAGCACGAAGGGGGGCCGTAACAATGAGCAGTTCTTC. The chain uses TRBV2 and TRBJ2-1, with D possibly called TRBD1 or TRBD2 (6 bases each). Germline V gives CDR1 SNHLY, CDR2 FYNNEI. The V and J ends lost 7 bases and 5 bases respectively, with 15 bases between them. CDR3 size: 14 residues. The full variable domain, its missing parts supplied by reference TRBV2 and TRBJ2-1, is EPEVTQTPSHQVTQMGQEVILRCVPISNHLYFYWYRQILGQKVEFLVSFYNNEISEKSEIFDDQFSVERPDGSNFTLKIRSTKLEDSAMYFCASTKGGRNNEQFFGPGTRLTVL.

This sequence joins TRBV20-1 and TRBJ2-6; 8 bases are shared with TRBD1. V lost 7 bases to trimming and J lost 2 bases; unmatched junction nucleotides: 4. Looked up from germline, CDR1 is DFQATT and CDR2 is SNEGSKA (reference sequence). CDR3 length equals 14 residues. The CDR3 spells CSVQGAPGANVLTF. The CDR3 nucleotides are TGCAGTGTTCAGGGGGCGCCTGGGGCCAACGTCCTGACTTTC.

This clonotype was counted a few times. V gene TRBV6-1 combines with J gene TRBJ2-1, with 8 positions matching TRBD2. With 5 bases clipped from V and 8 bases from J, the junction kept 8 bases outside the gene matches. Germline V lookup: CDR1 MNHNS, CDR2 SASEGT. The CDR3 is made up of 14 amino acids. DNA of the CDR3: TGTGCCAGCAGTCTCTACCGGGGGGGATATGAGCAGTTCTTC. This encodes CASSLYRGGYEQFF.

The chain is built from TRBV5-1 and TRBJ2-1, with no clear D. Germline lookup yields CDR1 SGHRS and CDR2 YFSETQ. This CDR3 is built from 13 residues. Trimming took 2 bases from V and 8 from J, leaving 11 bases between them. CDR3 in amino acids: CASSLVSGYEQFF. The CDR3 nucleotides are TGCGCCAGCAGCTTAGTGTCCGGCTATGAGCAGTTCTTC.

This clonotype has a single count. The chain has TRBV7-2 and TRBJ2-1; TRBD2 is a possible D gene (7 bases). Trimming stripped 5 bases from V and 12 bases from J, with 20 bases between. This CDR3 contains 14 residues. Per the germline V gene, CDR1 is SGHTA and CDR2 is FQGNSA. CDR3 in amino acids: CASSRGASSGSQFF. The CDR3 DNA reads TGTGCCAGCAGCCGGGGGGCTAGCTCGGGATCGCAGTTCTTC.

The CDR3 DNA reads as TGCGCCAGCAGCCCACTCGACAGGGGAATTGGCTACACCTTC. This translates into CASSPLDRGIGYTF. This chain connects TRBV5-1 to TRBJ1-2; 8 bases agree with TRBD1. Germline CDR1 is SGHRS and CDR2 is YFSETQ. The CDR3 extends over 14 amino acids. Trimming cost V 4 bases and J 7 bases; bases outside gene matches: 9.

This chain links TRBV5-1 with TRBJ2-5, with D perhaps TRBD1 (6 bases). Deletions cut 0 bases from V and 4 bases from J, with 13 bases between. The CDR3 runs to 15 residues. Germline V gives CDR1 SGHRS, CDR2 YFSETQ. As DNA, the CDR3 is TGCGCCAGCAGCTTGGTGGGGACAAATCCAGAGACCCAGTACTTC. Its translation is CASSLVGTNPETQYF.

This clonotype appeared a few times. The chain has TRBV20-1 and TRBJ2-1; D is ambiguous. Germline CDR1 is DFQATT and CDR2 is SNEGSKA (reference sequence). The V end was cut by 0 bases, the J end by 1 base, with 10 bases between. The CDR3 totals 15 residues. The CDR3: CSARDISRSYNEQFF. In DNA, the CDR3 is TGCAGTGCTAGAGACATCTCCAGGTCCTACAATGAGCAGTTCTTC.

This chain joins TRBV2 and TRBJ2-3; 8 bases map to TRBD1. CDR1 is SNHLY, CDR2 FYNNEI, per germline. This CDR3 contains 13 residues. V trimming: 6 bases; J trimming: 5 bases; junction bases outside the gene matches: 4. CDR3: CASRVDRGDTQYF. CDR3 nucleotide sequence: TGTGCCAGCAGAGTAGACAGGGGAGATACGCAGTATTTT.

The chain employs TRBV20-1 and TRBJ2-1; 10 bases line up with TRBD2. Unmatched junction bases numbered 9, after V lost 3 bases and J lost 7 bases. Per the germline V gene, CDR1 is DFQATT and CDR2 is SNEGSKA (reference sequence). The CDR3 runs 15 residues. The CDR3 coding sequence is TGCAGTGCTAGTCCCAGCGGGAGGGCCAATAATGAGCAGTTCTTC. It translates to CSASPSGRANNEQFF.

This clonotype showed up just a few times. This chain links TRBV20-1 with TRBJ2-1; TRBD2 might be the D (6 bases). This CDR3 is built from 13 residues. V was shortened by 2 bases and J by 8 bases, with 13 bases between the two germline ends. The germline V gene has CDR1 DFQATT and CDR2 SNEGSKA (reference sequence). The CDR3 loop is CSARSPLADEQFF. CDR3 nucleotide sequence: TGCAGTGCTAGAAGTCCACTAGCAGATGAGCAGTTCTTC.

There are many counts of this clonotype. The chain links TRBV12-3 or TRBV12-4 to TRBJ2-5, with TRBD1 as a possible D gene (7 bases). The CDR3 is 18 amino acids. The germline V and J ends were trimmed by 7 bases and 2 bases, with 26 bases remaining between them. The CDR3 protein is CASITPPPLTGRQETQYF. CDR3 sequence (DNA): TGTGCCAGCATCACACCACCCCCCTTGACAGGGAGGCAAGAGACCCAGTACTTC.

This clonotype was picked up many times. The J gene is TRBJ2-1, the V gene TRBV10-3, with 7 positions matching TRBD2. Germline CDR1 and CDR2: ENHRY and SYGVKD. V shed 7 bases, J shed 9 bases, and the junction held 9 bases outside the gene matches. The CDR3 contains 13 residues. CDR3 sequence: CAIKAGATAEQFF. The CDR3, as DNA: TGTGCCATCAAGGCGGGAGCTACGGCTGAGCAGTTCTTC.

The chain combines TRBV27 with TRBJ2-1; D ambiguous. The CDR3 is 14 residues long. The V gene's germline CDR1 is MNHEY and CDR2 SMNVEV (reference sequence). Trimming shortened V by 5 bases and J by 8 bases, and 16 bases separated the two germline ends. The CDR3: CASSPSTLEDEQFF. CDR3 nucleotides: TGTGCCAGCAGTCCGTCAACCCTTGAGGATGAGCAGTTCTTC.

This sequence joins TRBV20-1 and TRBJ1-2; D is undetermined. CDR3 length: 12 amino acids. CDR1 is DFQATT, CDR2 SNEGSKA, per germline (reference sequence). The V gene lost 6 bases and the J gene lost 2 bases, with 10 bases spanning the gap. CDR3 in amino acids: CSATRLNYGYTF. The CDR3 DNA reads as TGCAGTGCCACTAGGCTCAACTATGGCTACACCTTC.

J is TRBJ1-1 and V is TRBV29-1; 7 bases line up with TRBD1. The CDR3 is 13 amino acids. CDR1 is SQVTM and CDR2 is ANQGSEA in the germline V gene. Trimming cost V 5 bases and J 3 bases; bases outside gene matches: 6. The CDR3 region is CSVCPQGDTEAFF. CDR3 nucleotides: TGCAGCGTTTGCCCGCAGGGGGACACTGAAGCTTTCTTT.

The CDR3 protein is CSARLVAGGPIDTQYF. Here the CDR3 DNA reads TGCAGTGCTAGGCTAGTAGCGGGGGGGCCTATAGATACGCAGTATTTT. V gene TRBV20-1 combines with J gene TRBJ2-3, with 11 bases matching TRBD2. Trimming took 3 bases from V and 5 from J; bases not matched to a gene: 10. Germline CDR1 reads DFQATT; CDR2 reads SNEGSKA (reference sequence). The CDR3 is made up of 16 amino acids.

This clonotype was picked up a small number of times. V gene TRBV10-3 combines with J gene TRBJ2-7, with D possibly matching TRBD2 (6 bases). The V gene lost 3 bases and the J gene lost 5 bases, with 14 bases spanning the gap. The CDR3 is made up of 14 amino acids. The germline V gene encodes CDR1 ENHRY and CDR2 SYGVKD. CDR3 sequence: CAISDPRRGNEQYF. The CDR3 DNA follows: TGTGCCATCAGTGACCCACGGAGGGGCAACGAGCAGTACTTC.

V gene TRBV10-3 combines with J gene TRBJ1-1; tentative D call: TRBD1 (5 bases). The CDR3 spans 13 residues. Germline loops: CDR1 ENHRY, CDR2 SYGVKD. With 0 bases removed from V and 4 bases from J, the gap between germline ends came to 6 bases. This chain's CDR3 is CAISESGATEAFF. CDR3 nucleotide sequence: TGTGCCATCAGTGAGTCCGGGGCCACTGAAGCTTTCTTT.

V and J are TRBV29-1 and TRBJ2-1; weak D call: TRBD2 (5 bases). CDR1 and CDR2 from the germline V gene are SQVTM and ANQGSEA. Between the trimmed V and J ends, which lost 7 bases and 15 bases, there was a span of 25 bases. The CDR3 contains 13 residues. The CDR3 is CSALRPGQSEAFF. DNA for the CDR3: TGCAGCGCCCTGCGTCCCGGGCAATCGGAGGCGTTCTTC.

This chain uses TRBV7-2 with TRBJ2-2, with D uncertain. The CDR3 runs to 12 residues. The germline V gene has CDR1 SGHTA and CDR2 FQGNSA. Trimming left V 3 bases short and J 8 bases short, with 7 bases between. CDR3 DNA sequence: TGTGCCAGCAGCTTGAACGGGGGGGAGCTGTTTTTT. Residues: CASSLNGGELFF.

The sample holds a few counts of this clonotype. The V call is TRBV20-1, the J call TRBJ2-7; 12 nucleotides align to TRBD2. This CDR3 spans 15 amino acids. V was clipped by 4 bases and J by 1 base; unmatched bases: 5. From germline, CDR1 is DFQATT and CDR2 SNEGSKA (reference sequence). DNA of the CDR3: TGCAGTGCTACCTCAACTAGCGGGAGGTCCTACGAGCAGTACTTC. Amino acids: CSATSTSGRSYEQYF.